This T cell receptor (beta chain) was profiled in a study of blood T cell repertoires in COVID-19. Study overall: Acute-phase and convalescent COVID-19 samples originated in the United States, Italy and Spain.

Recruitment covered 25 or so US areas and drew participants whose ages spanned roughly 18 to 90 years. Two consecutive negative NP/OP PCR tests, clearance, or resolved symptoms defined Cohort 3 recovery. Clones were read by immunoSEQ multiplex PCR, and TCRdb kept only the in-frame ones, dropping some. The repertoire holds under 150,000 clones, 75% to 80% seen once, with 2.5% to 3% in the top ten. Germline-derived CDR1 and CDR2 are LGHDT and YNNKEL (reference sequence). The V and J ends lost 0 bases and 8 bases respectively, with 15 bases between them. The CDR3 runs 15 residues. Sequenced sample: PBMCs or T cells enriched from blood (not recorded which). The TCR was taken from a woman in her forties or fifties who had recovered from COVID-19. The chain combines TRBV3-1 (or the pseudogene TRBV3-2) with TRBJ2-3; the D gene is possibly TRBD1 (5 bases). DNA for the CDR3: TGTGCCAGCAGCCAAGATTCTAAGGGGATTGGTACGCAGTATTTT. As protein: CASSQDSKGIGTQYF.